These 14 T cell receptor beta chains share one sample of origin, sequenced in a study of T-cell memory formation after mild COVID-19. TCRdb redid the calling of the 5' RACE reads with MiXCR, one entry per CDR3 protein. The sample includes about 560,000 distinct CDR3 sequences, about 20% of them seen just once. Sample: PBMCs or a T cell subset sorted from them (not recorded which). The receptors were sampled from an adult woman who had mild COVID-19 (a few samples of this study predate the infection). Cell type and time point are not known.

This clonotype has a handful of counts. The chain joins TRBV11-2 to TRBJ1-4; 8 nucleotides agree with TRBD1. V was clipped by 1 base and J by 5 bases; unmatched bases: 9. CDR1 SGHAT and CDR2 FQNNGV come from the germline V gene. This CDR3 has 17 residues. The CDR3 DNA sequence: TGTGCCAGCAGCTTAGCCCTATTCAGGGGGCGGAATGAAAAACTGTTTTTT. It specifies CASSLALFRGRNEKLFF.

The CDR3 DNA follows: TGCAGCGTAAGATGGGAGCACAATGAGCAGTTCTTC. Its translation is CSVRWEHNEQFF. The chain carries TRBV29-1 and TRBJ2-1; D possibly corresponds to TRBD2 (5 bases). The CDR3 covers 12 residues. Germline values: CDR1 SQVTM, CDR2 ANQGSEA. V was clipped by 6 bases and J by 5 bases, with 11 bases between them.

CDR3 region: CASSLASSGHYNEQFF. For the CDR3, the DNA is TGCGCCAGCAGCTTGGCCTCTAGCGGGCACTACAATGAGCAGTTCTTC. This chain connects TRBV5-1 to TRBJ2-1, with 8 bases that match TRBD2. The CDR3 is 16 amino acids. Germline V gene lookup returns CDR1 SGHRS and CDR2 YFSETQ. The J segment lost 3 bases and the V segment lost 0 bases, leaving 5 bases of the junction unmatched. Full variable domain (rest looked up from reference TRBV5-1 and TRBJ2-1): KAGVTQTPRYLIKTRGQQVTLSCSPISGHRSVSWYQQTPGQGLQFLFEYFSETQRNKGNFPGRFSGRQFSNSRSEMNVSTLELGDSALYLCASSLASSGHYNEQFFGPGTRLTVL.

V usage is TRBV20-1 and J usage is TRBJ2-7, with D tentatively TRBD2 (6 bases). Germline loops: CDR1 DFQATT, CDR2 SNEGSKA (reference sequence). Trimming left V 3 bases short and J 5 bases short, with 23 bases between. This CDR3 contains 16 residues. CDR3 bases: TGCAGTGCTAGGTCCGATGGGAGGTTCTATAGGGACGAGCAGTACTTC. Its protein is CSARSDGRFYRDEQYF.

The J gene is TRBJ1-2, the V gene TRBV11-2, with TRBD1 identical over 8 bases. J gave up 8 bases and V 5 bases, and 10 bases lay outside the gene matches. CDR1 is SGHAT and CDR2 is FQNNGV in the germline V gene. The CDR3 runs 14 residues. The CDR3 is CASSLSTGALGYTF. The CDR3 DNA follows: TGTGCCAGCAGCCTCTCGACAGGGGCGCTGGGCTACACCTTC.

The CDR3 bases are TGTGCCAGCAGCCGTTCTGGGGGGCAGAGCTACGAGCAGTACTTC. Protein sequence: CASSRSGGQSYEQYF. The chain combines TRBV11-2 with TRBJ2-7, with D tentatively TRBD1 or TRBD2 (6 bases each). Looked up from germline, CDR1 is SGHAT and CDR2 is FQNNGV. V was clipped by 5 bases and J by 3 bases, with 17 bases between them. The CDR3 has 15 amino acids.

The J gene is TRBJ2-2, the V gene TRBV7-9; no clear D. Germline lookup yields CDR1 SEHNR and CDR2 FQNEAQ (reference sequence). Trimming cost V 3 bases and J 9 bases, with 2 bases left between them. This CDR3 comprises 10 residues. The CDR3 here is CASSFRELFF. The CDR3 DNA reads as TGTGCCAGCAGCTTCCGGGAGCTGTTTTTT.

This clonotype was counted a single time. V is TRBV7-6 and J is TRBJ1-5; no clear D. Looked up from germline, CDR1 is SGHVS and CDR2 is FNYEAQ. CDR3 size: 16 residues. With 0 bases removed from V and 3 bases from J, the gap between germline ends came to 12 bases. This chain's CDR3 is CASSLAAGSFNQPQHF. The CDR3 DNA sequence: TGTGCCAGCAGCTTAGCTGCAGGTTCCTTCAATCAGCCCCAGCATTTT.

This clonotype was seen more than once but under ten times. The chain uses TRBV18 and TRBJ1-2; no clear D. There are 14 residues in the CDR3. Germline assignment: CDR1 KGHSH and CDR2 LQKENI. V dropped 3 bases and J dropped 1 base, with 9 bases sitting between them. The CDR3 bases are TGTGCCAGCTCACCGGCGAACCATAACTATGGCTACACCTTC. Its protein product is CASSPANHNYGYTF.

This clonotype was seen only a few times. The chain employs TRBV5-6 and TRBJ1-2; D is undetermined. V lost 4 bases to trimming and J lost 7 bases, with 20 bases between them. The germline V gene encodes CDR1 SGHDT and CDR2 YYEEEE. This CDR3 comprises 15 residues. CDR3 in amino acids: CASSPLMGNTGGYTF. Written as DNA, the CDR3 is TGTGCCAGCAGCCCACTCATGGGGAATACGGGTGGCTACACCTTC.

There are a few counts of this clonotype. The rearrangement joins TRBV21-1 to TRBJ1-1. TRBV21-1 is flagged as a pseudogene. The CDR3 length is 15 residues. The CDR3 protein is CASSKDGSAGTEAFF. The CDR3 coding sequence is TGTGCCAGCAGCAAAGATGGGTCGGCGGGCACTGAAGCTTTCTTT.

This chain connects TRBV4-2 to TRBJ2-7; D may be TRBD1 (7 bases). The CDR3 contains 19 residues. V gave up 1 base and J gave up 0 bases, with 22 bases separating them. In germline, CDR1 is LGHNA, CDR2 YNFKEQ. The CDR3 protein is CASSQVAEGTGAASYEQYF. The CDR3 DNA is TGTGCCAGCAGCCAAGTTGCGGAGGGAACAGGGGCCGCCTCCTACGAGCAGTACTTC.

The V and J genes are TRBV27 and TRBJ2-6; unclear D gene. Germline values: CDR1 MNHEY, CDR2 SMNVEV (reference sequence). The CDR3 loop spans 14 amino acids. Between the trimmed V and J ends, which lost 8 bases and 2 bases, there was a span of 10 bases. The CDR3 spells CASSTVAGANVLTF. The CDR3 DNA reads as TGTGCCAGCTCTACAGTAGCTGGGGCCAACGTCCTGACTTTC.

The chain has TRBV5-4 and TRBJ2-2; D gene ambiguous. V lost 2 bases to trimming and J lost 5 bases, with 10 bases between them. CDR3 length: 14 residues. Germline lookup yields CDR1 SGHNT and CDR2 YYREEE (reference sequence). In DNA, the CDR3 is TGTGCCAGCAGCTTAATAAGTCAAACCGGGGAGCTGTTTTTT. Translated: CASSLISQTGELFF. Full variable domain (missing parts from reference TRBV5-4 and TRBJ2-2): ETGVTQSPTHLIKTRGQQVTLRCSSQSGHNTVSWYQQALGQGPQFIFQYYREEENGRGNFPPRFSGLQFPNYSSELNVNALELDDSALYLCASSLISQTGELFFGEGSRLTVL.